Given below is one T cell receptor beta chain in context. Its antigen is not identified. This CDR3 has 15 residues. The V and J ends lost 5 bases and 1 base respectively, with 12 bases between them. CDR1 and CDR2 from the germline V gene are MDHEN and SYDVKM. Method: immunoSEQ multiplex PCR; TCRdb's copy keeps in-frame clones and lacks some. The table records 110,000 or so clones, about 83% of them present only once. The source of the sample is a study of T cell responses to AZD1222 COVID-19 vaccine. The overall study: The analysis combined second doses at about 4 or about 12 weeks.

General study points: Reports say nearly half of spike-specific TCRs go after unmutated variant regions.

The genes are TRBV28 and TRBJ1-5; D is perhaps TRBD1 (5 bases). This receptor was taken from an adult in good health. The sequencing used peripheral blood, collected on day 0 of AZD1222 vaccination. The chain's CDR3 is CASSPREGSNQPQHF. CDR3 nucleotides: TGTGCCAGCAGTCCCAGGGAGGGGAGCAATCAGCCCCAGCATTTT.